This T cell receptor beta chain was captured by sequencing in a study of post-analysis software for immune sequencing data. Study context: Relapsing-remitting, secondary progressive and progressive-relapsing forms made up the multiple sclerosis disease courses.

With regard to this clonotype: Its antigen is unidentified. The junction shows a germline mismatch at one end, possibly a read error.

Germline CDR1 and CDR2: GTSNPN and SVGIG (reference sequence). The CDR3 is made up of 14 amino acids. Study results and caveats: Normalized Chao1 diversity in multiple sclerosis patients fell significantly below that of controls. Among 5 or 6 TRBV segments more frequent in patients than controls were TRBV5-6, TRBV5-1 and TRBV20-1.

cDNA libraries for TCR beta contained unique molecular identifiers. One entry per CDR3 protein results from TCRdb running MiXCR on the PCR reads. The sample lists 750,000 to 900,000 distinct CDR3 sequences, about half seen once, with roughly 5% in the top ten. The sample taken for sequencing was blood. The TCR comes from a girl aged 5-17 years with multiple sclerosis. The V and J genes are TRBV30 and TRBJ2-5; possibly TRBD2 for D (6 bases). This CDR3 is CAWSPGWREQTQDF. Here the CDR3 DNA reads TGTGCCTGGAGTCCGGGGTGGAGGGAACAGACCCAGGACTTC.